This TCR beta chain was recorded in a study of shared clonotypes between healthy human individuals. The assay used deep level. Assay: immunoSEQ multiplex PCR; the TCRdb copy retains only in-frame clones and omits some. The sample carries hundreds of thousands of clones, about 85% recorded once. The junction had 11 bases not matched to a gene; V was cut back by 8 bases and J by 5 bases. This CDR3 comprises 15 residues. CDR1 is MDHEN and CDR2 is SYDVKM in the germline V gene. The clonotype was recovered from a woman in her forties in good health. Some clones in this sample may be carry-over from other donors' samples. This chain links TRBV28 with TRBJ1-1, with TRBD1 matching over 10 bases. The sequenced sample consisted of PBMCs. The CDR3 DNA reads as TGTGCCAGCGAAAATGCCGGGACAGGGGCTACTGAAGCTTTCTTT. This gives the protein CASENAGTGATEAFF.